Below, 9 T cell receptor beta chains from the same sample are listed, as sequenced in a study of blood T cells in healthy people across ages. The authors ran a second PCR of roughly 6 to 12 cycles using a sample-barcoded 5' primer and a J-beta primer mix. TCRdb re-analysed the 5' RACE reads in MiXCR, keeping a single row per CDR3 protein. The sample records roughly 900,000 distinct CDR3 sequences, less than 35% being singletons. Input material: blood. The receptor set was obtained from a woman aged 80 or over in good health.

This clonotype came up many times. The chain combines TRBV29-1 with TRBJ2-3; D gene ambiguous. V was trimmed by 4 bases and J by 10 bases, leaving 9 bases between them. Germline lookup yields CDR1 SQVTM and CDR2 ANQGSEA. The CDR3 has 10 residues. In DNA, the CDR3 is TGCAGCGTTGTGTCACCAGCGCAGTATTTT. Amino acid sequence: CSVVSPAQYF.

This clonotype has ten or more counts. V and J are TRBV9 and TRBJ1-2; 8 nucleotides line up with TRBD1. Trimming removed 2 bases from V and 6 bases from J; junction bases left unmatched: 6. Germline V gene lookup returns CDR1 SGDLS and CDR2 YYNGEE. The CDR3 consists of 14 residues. The CDR3 sequence is CASSVTDRVDGYTF. CDR3 DNA: TGTGCCAGCAGCGTTACGGACAGGGTGGATGGCTACACCTTC.

This clonotype was counted a single time. The gene calls are TRBV20-1 and TRBJ2-1, with D maybe TRBD2 (6 bases). The CDR3 length is 14 residues. In germline, CDR1 is DFQATT, CDR2 SNEGSKA (reference sequence). The V end was cut by 4 bases, the J end by 2 bases, with 12 bases between. DNA of the CDR3: TGCAGTGCTATAAGACTAGAGGCCTACAATGAGCAGTTCTTC. Encoded protein: CSAIRLEAYNEQFF.

This rearrangement joins TRBV5-1 to TRBJ2-1, with 8 positions matching TRBD2. Germline assignment: CDR1 SGHRS and CDR2 YFSETQ. CDR3 length: 14 amino acids. The J segment lost 8 bases and the V segment lost 0 bases, leaving 4 bases of the junction unmatched. DNA of the CDR3: TGCGCCAGCAGCTTGGAGTTCGGGAGGGATGAGCAGTTCTTC. Amino acid sequence: CASSLEFGRDEQFF.

Comments on this clonotype: A much larger clone differs by one base, so this may be a read error. The chain carries TRBV7-2 and TRBJ2-5, with TRBD1 as a possible D gene (6 bases). The CDR3 is 15 residues long. The germline gives CDR1 SGHTA, CDR2 FQGNSA. V lost 6 bases and J 11 bases, leaving 25 bases between the germline ends. CDR3 DNA sequence: TGTGCCAGCAGTCTAACAGGGACCTCCTACAATGAGCAGTACTTC. Amino acids: CASSLTGTSYNEQYF.

This clonotype was seen at least ten times. The V call is TRBV12-3 or TRBV12-4, the J call TRBJ2-1; D may be TRBD2 (6 bases). Trimming shortened V by 7 bases and J by 2 bases, and 12 bases separated the two germline ends. The length of the CDR3 is 14 residues. CDR3 region: CASTTGGPYNEQFF. The CDR3 DNA reads TGTGCCAGCACCACCGGGGGTCCCTACAATGAGCAGTTCTTC.

The chain joins TRBV12-3 or TRBV12-4 to TRBJ2-3, with D perhaps TRBD1 or TRBD2 (6 bases each). The CDR3 has 15 residues. Trimming left V 6 bases short and J 9 bases short, with 22 bases between. The CDR3 loop is CASSQTGWRDPTQYF. CDR3 sequence (DNA): TGTGCCAGCAGCCAGACAGGTTGGAGGGACCCCACGCAGTATTTT.

Regarding this clonotype: Possible read error: a much larger clone is one base away. The chain recombines TRBV3-1 with TRBJ1-2, with D unclear. The CDR3 totals 13 residues. Germline CDR1 is LGHDT and CDR2 is YNNKEL (reference sequence). Written as DNA, the CDR3 is TGTGCCAGGAGCCAAGTCACAGTTGGCGGCTACACCTTC. As protein: CARSQVTVGGYTF.

CDR3 sequence: CSAYTSGGGNEQYF. The CDR3 DNA reads as TGCAGCGCCTATACTAGCGGGGGGGGGAATGAGCAGTACTTC. This sequence joins TRBV29-1 and TRBJ2-7; 13 nucleotides agree with TRBD2. V lost 7 bases and J lost 7; bases outside the gene matches: 10. CDR3 length: 14 residues. The germline gives CDR1 SQVTM, CDR2 ANQGSEA.